The 3 T cell receptor beta chains below come from one sample, sequenced in a study of OX40 agonist ivuxolimab in advanced cancers. Data came from immunoSEQ multiplex PCR; TCRdb stores just in-frame clones and leaves some out. The repertoire has about 150,000 clones, about nine tenths of them found once; the top ten carry approximately 1%. The sequencing used CD4+ or CD8+ T cells sorted from blood, collected in a trial of the OX40 agonist ivuxolimab. Receptor source: an adult with an advanced solid tumor such as melanoma, head and neck, liver or kidney cancer.

V gene TRBV28 combines with J gene TRBJ1-1; weak D call: TRBD1 (6 bases). Trimming took 4 bases from V and 2 from J, leaving 20 bases between them. Germline V gene data show CDR1 as MDHEN and CDR2 as SYDVKM. There are 17 residues in the CDR3. The DNA of the CDR3 is TGTGCCAGCAGTTCCCATCCCGACGGACAGTCAAACACTGAAGCTTTCTTT. It encodes CASSSHPDGQSNTEAFF.

This chain connects TRBV28 to TRBJ1-1, with D possibly matching TRBD1 (5 bases). Trimming shortened V by 7 bases and J by 6 bases, and 15 bases separated the two germline ends. CDR1 and CDR2 (germline): MDHEN, SYDVKM. This CDR3 comprises 13 residues. The CDR3 DNA sequence: TGTGCCAGCACCTGGGGGGGTGTGCCTGAAGCTTTCTTT. Protein sequence: CASTWGGVPEAFF.

The rearrangement joins TRBV7-9 to TRBJ2-5; D uncertain. The CDR3 contains 14 residues. V lost 2 bases and J 2 bases, leaving 9 bases between the germline ends. In germline, CDR1 is SEHNR, CDR2 FQNEAQ (reference sequence). CDR3 loop: CASSLRGAQETQYF. CDR3 nucleotides: TGTGCCAGCAGCTTACGTGGAGCTCAAGAGACCCAGTACTTC. Supplemented by reference TRBV7-9 and TRBJ2-5, the full variable domain reads DTGVSQNPRHKITKRGQNVTFRCDPISEHNRLYWYRQTLGQGPEFLTYFQNEAQLEKSRLLSDRFSAERPKGSFSTLEIQRTEQGDSAMYLCASSLRGAQETQYFGPGTRLLVL.